This T cell receptor beta chain was obtained from a study of OX40 agonist ivuxolimab in advanced cancers. Produced via immunoSEQ multiplex PCR; TCRdb's table is partial and in-frame only. Of about 19,000 clones in the sample, roughly 87% were seen once. CDR1 and CDR2 (germline): SGDLS, YYNGEE. This CDR3 region has 13 residues. V shed 4 bases and J shed 0 bases, with 2 bases lying between them. V and J are TRBV9 and TRBJ2-6, with no clear D. The sequence was collected from an adult with an advanced solid tumor such as melanoma, head and neck, liver or kidney cancer. The input for sequencing was CD4+ or CD8+ T cells sorted from blood, taken in a trial of the OX40 agonist ivuxolimab. The CDR3 sequence is CASSPSGANVLTF. CDR3 nucleotides: TGTGCCAGCAGCCCCTCTGGGGCCAACGTCCTGACTTTC. Full variable domain (remainder filled in from reference TRBV9 and TRBJ2-6): DSGVTQTPKHLITATGQRVTLRCSPRSGDLSVYWYQQSLDQGLQFLIQYYNGEERAKGNILERFSAQQFPDLHSELNLSSLELGDSALYFCASSPSGANVLTFGAGSRLTVL.